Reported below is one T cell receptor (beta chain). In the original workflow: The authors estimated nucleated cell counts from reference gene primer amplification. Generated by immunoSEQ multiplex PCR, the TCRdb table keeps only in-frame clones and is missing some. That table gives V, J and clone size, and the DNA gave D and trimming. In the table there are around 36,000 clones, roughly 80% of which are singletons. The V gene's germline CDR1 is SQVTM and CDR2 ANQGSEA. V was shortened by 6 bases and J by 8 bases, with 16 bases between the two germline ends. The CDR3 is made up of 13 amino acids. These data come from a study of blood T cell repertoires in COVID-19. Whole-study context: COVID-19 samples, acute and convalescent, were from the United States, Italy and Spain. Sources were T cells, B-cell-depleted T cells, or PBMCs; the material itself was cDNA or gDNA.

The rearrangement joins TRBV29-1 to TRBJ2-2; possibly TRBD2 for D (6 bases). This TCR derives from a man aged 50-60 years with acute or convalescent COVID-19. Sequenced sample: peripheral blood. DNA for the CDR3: TGCAGCGTCACAAACGGGGGAGCAGGGGAGCTGTTTTTT. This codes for CSVTNGGAGELFF.